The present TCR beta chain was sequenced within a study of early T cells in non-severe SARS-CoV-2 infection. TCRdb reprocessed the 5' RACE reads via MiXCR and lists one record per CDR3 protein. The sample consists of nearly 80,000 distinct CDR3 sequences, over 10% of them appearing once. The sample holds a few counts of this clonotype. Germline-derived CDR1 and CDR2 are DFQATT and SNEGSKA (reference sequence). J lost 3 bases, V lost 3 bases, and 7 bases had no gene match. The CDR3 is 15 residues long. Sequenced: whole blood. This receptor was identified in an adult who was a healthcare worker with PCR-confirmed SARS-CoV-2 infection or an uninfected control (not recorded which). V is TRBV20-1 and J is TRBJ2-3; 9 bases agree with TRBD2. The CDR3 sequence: CSASDGAGGTDTQYF. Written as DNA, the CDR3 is TGCAGTGCTAGTGACGGAGCGGGGGGTACAGATACGCAGTATTTT.